What follows are 12 T cell receptor beta chains derived from one specimen sequenced in a study of blood T cell repertoires in COVID-19. Assay used: immunoSEQ multiplex PCR; TCRdb lists only in-frame clones, some missing. The repertoire consists of about 74,000 clones, with roughly nine tenths occurring once and the leading ten covering around 1.6%. Sequencing was performed on peripheral blood. These receptors were collected from a man aged 50-59 years with acute or convalescent COVID-19.

For the CDR3, the DNA is TGCGCCAGCTATACTCCTCGAAGAGCGGGAGGGGGCTACAATGAGCAGTTCTTC. As protein: CASYTPRRAGGGYNEQFF. The V and J genes are TRBV10-1 and TRBJ2-1, with 10 bases fitting TRBD2. V was clipped by 8 bases and J by 3 bases; unmatched bases: 16. Germline V gives CDR1 WNHNN, CDR2 SYGVQD (reference sequence). This CDR3 comprises 18 residues.

The V and J genes are TRBV30 and TRBJ2-1; TRBD2 matches 7 bases. V lost 0 bases, J lost 6 bases, and 8 bases stayed unmatched. The germline V gene encodes CDR1 GTSNPN and CDR2 SVGIG (reference sequence). This CDR3 is 15 amino acids long. The CDR3 protein is CAWSVLGGGFNEQFF. In DNA, the CDR3 is TGTGCCTGGAGTGTACTTGGGGGAGGGTTCAATGAGCAGTTCTTC.

The chain recombines TRBV29-1 with TRBJ2-3; TRBD2 matches at 9 bases. This CDR3 is built from 14 residues. The J segment lost 2 bases and the V segment lost 4 bases, leaving 4 bases of the junction unmatched. CDR1 and CDR2 from the germline V gene are SQVTM and ANQGSEA. CDR3 nucleotides: TGCAGCGTTGGACTAGCGGCTATCACAGATACGCAGTATTTT. Its protein product is CSVGLAAITDTQYF.

The count of this clone is one. The chain couples TRBV4-2 to TRBJ1-3, with D possibly matching TRBD1 (5 bases). The CDR3 runs to 16 residues. V gave up 3 bases and J gave up 4 bases, with 16 bases separating them. The V gene's germline CDR1 is LGHNA and CDR2 YNFKEQ. The CDR3 DNA reads as TGTGCCAGCAGCCAGGACATCCAGGGAGGCGGAAACACCATATATTTT. Protein sequence: CASSQDIQGGGNTIYF.

This chain uses TRBV7-2 with TRBJ2-3; TRBD2 matches 7 bases. The CDR3 loop spans 15 amino acids. Per germline, CDR1 SGHTA and CDR2 FQGNSA. After removal of 0 bases from V and 6 bases from J, the junction contained 6 bases not matched to a gene. Here the CDR3 reads CASSLAGAGVDTQYF. For the CDR3, the DNA is TGTGCCAGCAGCTTAGCTGGGGCGGGAGTGGATACGCAGTATTTT.

This clone was recorded only once. J is TRBJ2-7 and V is TRBV7-9; D is perhaps TRBD2 (5 bases). Germline lookup yields CDR1 SEHNR and CDR2 FQNEAQ (reference sequence). The CDR3 has 14 residues. With 6 bases removed from V and 0 bases from J, the gap between germline ends came to 12 bases. CDR3 DNA sequence: TGTGCCAGCAGGAAAGCGGCCAACTCCTACGAGCAGTACTTC. This gives the protein CASRKAANSYEQYF.

This clone was observed a handful of times. V usage is TRBV7-2 and J usage is TRBJ2-7, with 14 positions matching TRBD2. The V segment lost 0 bases and the J segment 7 bases; nucleotides outside the gene matches: 8. This CDR3 has 17 amino acids. The germline V gene has CDR1 SGHTA and CDR2 FQGNSA. CDR3 DNA sequence: TGTGCCAGCAGCTTAGCCGTGACTAGCGGGGGGGCCGGGGAGCAGTACGTC. It translates to CASSLAVTSGGAGEQYV.

This CDR3 is CASSEPLGGRNEQFF. The CDR3 DNA reads TGTGCCAGCAGCGAGCCACTTGGAGGGAGAAATGAGCAGTTCTTC. J is TRBJ2-1 and V is TRBV2; D is possibly TRBD2 (6 bases). Trimming left V 6 bases short and J 7 bases short, with 19 bases between. In germline, CDR1 is SNHLY, CDR2 FYNNEI. The CDR3 sequence is 15 residues long. Based on the CDR3 plus reference TRBV2 and TRBJ2-1, the full variable domain is EPEVTQTPSHQVTQMGQEVILRCVPISNHLYFYWYRQILGQKVEFLVSFYNNEISEKSEIFDDQFSVERPDGSNFTLKIRSTKLEDSAMYFCASSEPLGGRNEQFFGPGTRLTVL.

In its sample, this clone was seen once. The chain employs TRBV7-9 and TRBJ2-2; tentatively, D is TRBD1 (6 bases). Looked up from germline, CDR1 is SEHNR and CDR2 is FQNEAQ (reference sequence). Between the trimmed V and J ends, which lost 5 bases and 5 bases, there was a span of 18 bases. CDR3 length: 16 residues. The CDR3: CASSKAEQGRTGELFF. For the CDR3, the DNA is TGTGCCAGCAGCAAGGCGGAGCAGGGGAGAACCGGGGAGCTGTTTTTT.

V usage is TRBV9 and J usage is TRBJ2-5, with 9 nucleotides matching TRBD1. The CDR3 is 16 amino acids. Losses at the gene ends were 3 bases for V and 5 bases for J; bases not matched to a gene: 11. Germline values: CDR1 SGDLS, CDR2 YYNGEE. CDR3 in DNA: TGTGCCAGCAGCGGCGCGCCGGGACAGGGAGTCGAGACCCAGTACTTC. Protein: CASSGAPGQGVETQYF.

The V call is TRBV5-4, the J call TRBJ2-5; 7 bases are shared with TRBD2. After removal of 3 bases from V and 2 bases from J, the junction contained 10 bases not matched to a gene. The germline CDR1 and CDR2 sequences are SGHNT and YYREEE (reference sequence). The CDR3 consists of 16 residues. CDR3 DNA: TGTGCCAGCAGCTCGTTGTCGCGGGAGTGGCAAGAGACCCAGTACTTC. This codes for CASSSLSREWQETQYF.

V and J are TRBV24-1 and TRBJ1-5; 9 bases agree with TRBD1. The CDR3 has 14 residues. The germline gives CDR1 KGHDR, CDR2 SFDVKD. V lost 3 bases, J lost 7 bases, and 3 bases stayed unmatched. CDR3 protein: CATSDGQGMQPQHF. In DNA form, the CDR3 reads TGTGCCACCAGTGATGGACAGGGGATGCAGCCCCAGCATTTT.